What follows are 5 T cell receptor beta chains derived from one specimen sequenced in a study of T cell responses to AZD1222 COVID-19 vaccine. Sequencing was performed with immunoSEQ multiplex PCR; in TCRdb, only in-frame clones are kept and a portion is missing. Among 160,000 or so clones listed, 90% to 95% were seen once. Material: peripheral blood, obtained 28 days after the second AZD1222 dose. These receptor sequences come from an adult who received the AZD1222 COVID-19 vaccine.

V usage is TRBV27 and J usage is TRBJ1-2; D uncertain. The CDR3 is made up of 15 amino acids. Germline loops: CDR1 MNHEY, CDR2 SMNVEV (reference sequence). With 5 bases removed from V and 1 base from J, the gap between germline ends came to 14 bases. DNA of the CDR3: TGTGCCAGCAGTGGAAGCGCGACGGATAACTATGGCTACACCTTC. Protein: CASSGSATDNYGYTF.

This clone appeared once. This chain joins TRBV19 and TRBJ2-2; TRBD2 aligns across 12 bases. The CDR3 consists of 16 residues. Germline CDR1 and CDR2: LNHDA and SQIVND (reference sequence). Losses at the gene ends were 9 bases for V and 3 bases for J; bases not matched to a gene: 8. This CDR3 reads CASRLAGVTDTGELFF. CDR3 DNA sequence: TGTGCCAGCCGACTAGCGGGAGTAACGGACACCGGGGAGCTGTTTTTT.

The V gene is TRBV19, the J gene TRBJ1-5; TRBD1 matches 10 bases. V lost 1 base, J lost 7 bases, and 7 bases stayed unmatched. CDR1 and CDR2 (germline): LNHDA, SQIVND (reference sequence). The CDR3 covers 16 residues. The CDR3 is CASSIALDRGLQPQHF. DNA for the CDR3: TGTGCCAGTAGTATAGCTTTGGACAGGGGGTTGCAGCCCCAGCATTTT.

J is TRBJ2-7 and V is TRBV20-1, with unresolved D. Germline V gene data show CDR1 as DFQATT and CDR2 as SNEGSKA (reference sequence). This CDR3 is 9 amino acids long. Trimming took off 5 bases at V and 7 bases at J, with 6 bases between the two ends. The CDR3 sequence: CSAEQEQYF. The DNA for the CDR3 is TGCAGTGCTGAGCAGGAGCAGTACTTC.

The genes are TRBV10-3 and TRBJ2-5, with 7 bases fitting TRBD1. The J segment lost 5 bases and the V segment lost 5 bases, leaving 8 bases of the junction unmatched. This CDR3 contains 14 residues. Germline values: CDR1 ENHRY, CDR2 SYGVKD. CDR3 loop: CAISLTGDGETQYF. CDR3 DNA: TGTGCCATCAGTCTTACAGGGGATGGGGAGACCCAGTACTTC.